The clone carrying this T cell receptor beta chain was seen more than once but under ten times. Naive CD8 cells lacked CD45RO, underwent positive selection for CCR7 and left out terminally differentiated effector memory CD45RA+ cells. Those who donated were healthy HIV-negative adults, with no recent acute infections or vaccinations reported. These data originate in a study of shared clonotypes between healthy human individuals. Profiling relied on immunoSEQ multiplex PCR, and the TCRdb table lists in-frame clones only, not all of them. The data contain about 550,000 clones, 95% to 96% of them singletons. The CDR3 covers 15 residues. V lost 3 bases to trimming and J lost 3 bases, with 11 bases between them. CDR1 and CDR2 from the germline V gene are LNHDA and SQIVND (reference sequence).

The TCR sequence derives from a woman aged 25-40 years in good health. The chain recombines TRBV19 with TRBJ1-4, with D possibly being TRBD1 (6 bases). Sequenced sample: naive CD8+ T cells sorted from blood. The CDR3 reads CASSIRGMANEKLFF. The CDR3 DNA follows: TGTGCCAGTAGTATCAGGGGCATGGCTAATGAAAAACTGTTTTTT. The whole variable domain, remainder taken from reference TRBV19 and TRBJ1-4, is DGGITQSPKYLFRKEGQNVTLSCEQNLNHDAMYWYRQDPGQGLRLIYYSQIVNDFQKGDIAEGYSVSREKKESFPLTVTSAQKNPTAFYLCASSIRGMANEKLFFGSGTQLSVL.